Sequencing of this TCR beta chain was carried out in a study of T cell responses to AZD1222 COVID-19 vaccine. The study, taken as a whole, reports: In all cases, repertoires were sampled only after the peak T cell response. Following two doses of AZD1222, Spike-specific TCR breadth and depth rose. White British people made up most donors, females outnumbered males, and clonal diversity was possibly underestimated.

Profiled with immunoSEQ multiplex PCR; TCRdb holds only in-frame clones, not every one. The sample includes around 140,000 clones, roughly 90% of them seen just once. As for this clone: Its antigen is undetermined.

Deletions cut 2 bases from V and 9 bases from J, with 11 bases between. CDR1 is MDHEN and CDR2 is SYDVKM in the germline V gene. The length of the CDR3 is 14 residues. The clonotype comes from an adult in good health. This chain uses TRBV28 with TRBJ1-6; D not certain. This specimen consisted of peripheral blood, obtained on day 0 of AZD1222 vaccination. CDR3 residues: CASSLNKEGSPLHF. The CDR3 DNA reads as TGTGCCAGCAGTTTAAATAAGGAGGGTTCACCCCTCCACTTT.